One and the same sample provided the 15 T cell receptor beta chains below, sequenced in a study of molecular identifiers for immune sequencing clone quantification. MiXCR, applied by TCRdb to the PCR reads, yields one record per CDR3 protein. The table records some 93,000 distinct CDR3 sequences, about 21% of them present only once. The specimen sequenced was naive CD8+ T cells from blood, with Jurkat cell RNA spiked in. Subset defined: FACS-sorted CD8+CD4-CCR7+CD45RA+ naive T cells. The receptors derive from a human donor in good health. Some libraries in this study had Jurkat cell RNA spiked in.

This clonotype was counted many times. The chain has TRBV4-3 and TRBJ2-3, with 7 positions matching TRBD2. The CDR3 is 17 amino acids. With V trimmed by 0 bases and J by 0 bases, 6 bases remained unmatched. CDR1 and CDR2 from the germline V gene are LGHNA and YSLEER. Here the CDR3 DNA reads TGCGCCAGCAGCCAAGAACCGGGAGGTCCCAGCACAGATACGCAGTATTTT. It is translated as CASSQEPGGPSTDTQYF.

The DNA of the CDR3 is TGTGCCAGCAGTTACCCCAACCCAGCGGGGGAGCAGTTCTTC. Protein sequence: CASSYPNPAGEQFF. This chain joins TRBV6-6 and TRBJ2-1, with 7 nucleotides matching TRBD2. In germline, CDR1 is MNHNY, CDR2 SVGAGI (reference sequence). Trimming cost V 2 bases and J 10 bases; bases outside gene matches: 8. This CDR3 has 14 amino acids.

This clonotype was seen ten or more times. The genes are TRBV12-3 or TRBV12-4 and TRBJ2-3; D unclear. CDR3 length: 14 amino acids. V was clipped by 3 bases and J by 5 bases, with 12 bases between them. The CDR3 here is CASSLVPQVDTQYF. The CDR3 region has the DNA TGTGCCAGCAGTTTGGTCCCGCAGGTAGATACGCAGTATTTT.

This clonotype was found many times. This chain connects TRBV19 to TRBJ2-3, with no clear D. Germline V lookup: CDR1 LNHDA, CDR2 SQIVND (reference sequence). Trimming left V 5 bases short and J 2 bases short, with 8 bases between. The CDR3 is 13 amino acids. DNA of the CDR3: TGTGCCAGTAGTCTCTACAACACAGATACGCAGTATTTT. The encoded protein is CASSLYNTDTQYF.

This clonotype occurred many times. This chain links TRBV4-1 with TRBJ1-1, with 7 bases lining up with TRBD1. Germline-derived CDR1 and CDR2 are MGHRA and YSYEKL. V was clipped by 1 base and J by 2 bases; unmatched bases: 13. The CDR3 extends over 18 amino acids. CDR3 coding DNA: TGCGCCAGCAGCCAAGCGGAAACACACAGGGGAAGTAACACTGAAGCTTTCTTT. As protein: CASSQAETHRGSNTEAFF.

At least ten counts were recorded for this clonotype. The chain combines TRBV7-8 with TRBJ1-4; no definite D call. The CDR3 has 15 residues. CDR1 is SGHVS and CDR2 is FQNEAQ in the germline V gene. The ends were cut back, 3 bases at V and 0 bases at J, with 8 bases in the middle. CDR3 DNA sequence: TGTGCCAGCAGCTTCTTAGGTGCAACTAATGAAAAACTGTTTTTT. Translation: CASSFLGATNEKLFF.

This clonotype occurred a few times. CDR3 sequence (DNA): TGCGCCAGCAGCCAAGATCTCCGGGGGGGGCTAAACACTGAAGCTTTCTTT. Its translation: CASSQDLRGGLNTEAFF. The rearrangement links TRBV4-1 to TRBJ1-1; D possibly corresponds to TRBD1 (6 bases). This CDR3 region has 17 residues. V was cut by 0 bases and J by 2 bases, with 16 bases left in between. Germline V gives CDR1 MGHRA, CDR2 YSYEKL.

In DNA, the CDR3 is TGTGCCAGCAGTCTGACAGGGACCGGCACTGAAGCTTTCTTT. Its translation: CASSLTGTGTEAFF. The V call is TRBV6-5, the J call TRBJ1-1, with 7 nucleotides matching TRBD1. The V gene end was trimmed by 5 bases and the J gene end by 4 bases; junction bases not matched to a gene: 7. Germline loops: CDR1 MNHEY, CDR2 SVGAGI. This CDR3 spans 14 amino acids.

On this clonotype itself: A much more abundant neighbour one base away suggests this may be a read error. J is TRBJ2-4 and V is TRBV5-6; 11 bases agree with TRBD1. The CDR3 length is 15 residues. The ends lost 2 bases at V and 9 bases at J; junction bases unmatched: 7. CDR1 and CDR2 (germline): SGHDT, YYEEEE. The CDR3 DNA reads as TGTGCCAGCAGCTTAGGACAGGGGGCGTTCAGCATTCAGTACTTC. Its translation is CASSLGQGAFSIQYF.

This clonotype showed up many times. V usage is TRBV7-9 and J usage is TRBJ2-5; D possibly matches TRBD1 or TRBD2 (6 bases each). This CDR3 region has 16 residues. V lost 5 bases and J lost 1, with 17 bases in between. The germline V gene has CDR1 SEHNR and CDR2 FQNEAQ (reference sequence). CDR3 sequence: CASSPRRGESQETQYF. CDR3 nucleotide sequence: TGTGCCAGCAGCCCACGTAGGGGGGAGTCCCAAGAGACCCAGTACTTC.

As to this clonotype: A read error may explain this, as a much larger clone is one base away. This chain joins TRBV5-5 and TRBJ1-2; D remains unclear. Germline CDR1 and CDR2: SGHKS and YYEKEE (reference sequence). Trimming pared 4 bases from V and 7 bases from J, leaving 17 bases between. The CDR3 runs 14 residues. The CDR3 loop is CASSLDVLYCGYTF. The CDR3 region has the DNA TGTGCCAGCAGCCTCGACGTCCTCTACTGTGGCTACACCTTC.

This clonotype was detected only a few times. The rearrangement joins TRBV19 to TRBJ1-1, with D uncertain. V shed 6 bases and J shed 12 bases, with 17 bases lying between them. The CDR3 length is 12 residues. CDR1 and CDR2 from the germline V gene are LNHDA and SQIVND (reference sequence). CDR3 residues: CASSHGPDVTFF. Written as DNA, the CDR3 is TGTGCCAGTAGCCACGGACCGGATGTAACTTTCTTT.

Comments on this clonotype: One base away lies a much larger clone, so this may be a sequencing read error. The rearrangement joins TRBV20-1 to TRBJ2-6; tentative D call: TRBD1 (5 bases). Germline V CDR1 and CDR2: DFQATT, SNEGSKA (reference sequence). This CDR3 comprises 16 residues. V lost 3 bases and J lost 0, with 12 bases in between. Here the CDR3 reads CSARSTEGSGANVLTF. The CDR3 coding sequence is TGCAGTGCTAGGTCGACAGAAGGCTCTGGGGCCAACGTCCTGACTTTC.

This clonotype turned up a few times. A much larger clone differs by one base, so this may be a read error. The chain uses TRBV19 and TRBJ2-4; maybe TRBD2 (6 bases). The CDR3 runs to 13 residues. The germline CDR1 and CDR2 sequences are LNHDA and SQIVND (reference sequence). The CDR3 spells CATEGLAENIQYF. The CDR3 nucleotides read TGTGCAACGGAGGGTTTAGCCGAAAACATTCAGTACTTC.

The rearrangement joins TRBV27 to TRBJ2-7; no clear D gene. The germline V and J ends were trimmed by 3 bases and 5 bases, with 11 bases remaining between them. Germline V gene data show CDR1 as MNHEY and CDR2 as SMNVEV (reference sequence). This CDR3 region has 13 residues. The CDR3 loop reads CASSFQRSHEQYF. As DNA, the CDR3 is TGTGCCAGCAGTTTTCAAAGGTCCCACGAGCAGTACTTC.